This is a list of T cell receptor beta chains from one sample in a study of vaccination and CD4 T cells after COVID-19. For these TCRs, the target antigens are not known. TCRdb passed the PCR reads through MiXCR, listing each CDR3 protein once. The sample records under 20,000 distinct CDR3 sequences, around 40% being singletons. Source: CD4+ T cells from blood, cultured in vitro, taken about 7 months after SARS-CoV-2 vaccination. These receptors all come from a human donor who had recovered from COVID-19. Both conserved end residues are part of each CDR3. A D gene is named only where the DNA matches it firmly. Size is omitted from some rows. Given values are once, few, many or a class for expanded clones.

TRBJ1-1,TRBV14,.,.,CASSQGPDTEAFF,TGTGCCAGCAGTCAGGGGCCAGACACTGAAGCTTTCTTT
TRBJ2-3,TRBV20-1,.,TRBD2,CSAKRGGGGTDTQYF,TGCAGTGCCAAGAGGGGCGGCGGGGGTACAGATACGCAGTATTTT
TRBJ2-5,TRBV2,.,.,CASSDRGSYQETQYF,TGTGCCAGCAGTGATCGGGGCAGTTACCAAGAGACCCAGTACTTC
TRBJ1-2,TRBV5-1,.,.,CASSLFGPQNYGYTF,TGCGCCAGCAGCCTATTTGGGCCCCAGAACTATGGCTACACCTTC
TRBJ2-1,TRBV28,.,TRBD2,CASRIGLAGVRAEQFF,TGTGCCAGCAGAATAGGACTAGCGGGGGTTAGGGCTGAGCAGTTCTTC
TRBJ1-1,TRBV6-1,.,.,CASRTHLDLTEAFF,TGTGCCAGCAGAACCCATTTAGATCTGACTGAAGCTTTCTTT
TRBJ1-1,TRBV18,.,.,CASSPLQGSMNTEAFF,TGTGCCAGCTCACCACTCCAGGGGAGCATGAACACTGAAGCTTTCTTT
TRBJ2-5,TRBV20-1,.,TRBD1,CSASRGPQETQYF,TGCAGTGCTAGTAGGGGGCCACAAGAGACCCAGTACTTC
TRBJ1-1,TRBV6-5,few,.,CASSYSIGKLNTEAFF,TGTGCCAGCAGTTACTCGATAGGGAAATTGAACACTGAAGCTTTCTTT
TRBJ2-3,TRBV18,.,.,CASSPRAGTDTQYF,TGTGCCAGCTCACCAAGGGCAGGGACAGATACGCAGTATTTT
TRBJ2-1,TRBV7-9,.,.,CASTPSPAGVIDEQFF,TGTGCCAGCACTCCCTCCCCCGCAGGGGTGATCGATGAGCAGTTCTTC
TRBJ2-7,TRBV20-1,few,TRBD2,CSARERGLEENEQYF,TGCAGTGCTAGAGAGCGAGGACTAGAAGAAAACGAGCAGTACTTC
TRBJ2-1,TRBV7-2,.,.,CASSLAGYYNEQFF,TGTGCCAGCAGCTTAGCGGGATACTACAATGAGCAGTTCTTC
TRBJ2-7,TRBV19,.,TRBD2,CASALAGAYEQYF,TGTGCCAGTGCTTTAGCGGGTGCCTACGAGCAGTACTTC
TRBJ1-2,TRBV20-1,few,.,CSAGTEDYGYTF,TGCAGTGCTGGGACTGAGGACTATGGCTACACCTTC
TRBJ1-2,TRBV27,few,.,CASSLILLWGPNGYTF,TGTGCCAGCAGTTTAATACTACTCTGGGGTCCAAATGGCTACACCTTC
TRBJ2-5,TRBV20-1,few,.,CSAPGEVGETQYF,TGCAGTGCTCCAGGAGAAGTAGGAGAGACCCAGTACTTC
TRBJ1-5,TRBV7-8,.,.,CASSPGHRLEGNQPQHF,TGTGCCAGCAGCCCGGGACACAGGTTAGAGGGCAATCAGCCCCAGCATTTT
TRBJ2-5,TRBV20-1,.,.,CSANQLQYQETQYF,TGCAGTGCTAACCAACTCCAGTACCAAGAGACCCAGTACTTC
TRBJ1-1,TRBV6-1,.,TRBD1,CASSEAQGVTEAFF,TGTGCCAGCAGTGAGGCGCAGGGGGTCACTGAAGCTTTCTTT
TRBJ1-1,TRBV20-1,.,.,CSARDLEAFF,TGCAGTGCTAGAGACCTTGAAGCTTTCTTT
TRBJ1-6,TRBV7-3,medium-sized,TRBD1,CASSQTGVNSPLHF,TGTGCCAGCAGCCAGACAGGGGTCAATTCACCCCTCCACTTT
TRBJ1-6,TRBV24-1,few,TRBD1,CATSDRGDRANSPLHF,TGTGCCACCAGTGACCGAGGGGACAGGGCTAATTCACCCCTCCACTTT
TRBJ2-7,TRBV20-1,.,TRBD2,CSASPSGGTTLHYGQYF,TGCAGTGCTAGTCCCAGCGGGGGGACCACTTTACACTACGGGCAGTACTTC
TRBJ2-3,TRBV7-3,few,.,CASSSEGVNTQYF,TGTGCCAGCAGCTCAGAGGGGGTAAATACGCAGTATTTT
TRBJ1-2,TRBV5-1,once,.,CASSLTVEDYGYTF,TGCGCCAGCAGCTTGACGGTGGAGGACTATGGCTACACCTTC
TRBJ2-5,TRBV12-2,.,.,CASRSSTQGFRETQYF,TGTGCAAGTCGCTCATCCACACAGGGATTTCGGGAGACCCAGTACTTC
TRBJ1-2,TRBV11-2,.,.,CASSLGFNYGYTF,TGTGCCAGCAGCTTAGGGTTTAACTATGGCTACACCTTC